This entry is about one T cell receptor beta chain. The V and J ends lost 3 bases and 3 bases respectively, with 15 bases between them. In germline, CDR1 is DFQATT, CDR2 SNEGSKA (reference sequence). The CDR3 is 15 residues long. These data originate in a study of T cells after yellow fever vaccination. A process of 5'RACE template switching, which added a universal primer site and UMIs, was used to make TCR cDNA. TCRdb itself ran the 5' RACE reads through MiXCR, one entry per CDR3 protein. The table lists about 340,000 distinct CDR3 sequences, roughly 8.7% of them singletons, with more than 15% in the top ten.

This sequence originates from a man aged 18 to 30 who received the YFV17D yellow fever vaccine. This material consisted of PBMCs, taken on the day of the first yellow fever vaccination. The chain carries TRBV20-1 and TRBJ1-5; maybe TRBD1 (5 bases). CDR3 DNA: TGCAGTGCTAGGCGTATAGGGGAAATCAATCAGCCCCAGCATTTT. This codes for CSARRIGEINQPQHF.